The source of this TCR beta chain is a study of post-analysis software for immune sequencing data. Whole-study findings and limits: Patients used about 5 TRBV segments, including TRBV5-6, TRBV5-1 and TRBV20-1, more often than controls. Batch-mates among the samples co-clustered strongly by F measure.

This clonotype was seen repeatedly, ten times or more. Its target is not known. Each TCR beta cDNA library carried unique molecular identifiers. TCRdb reanalysed the PCR reads using MiXCR and keeps one entry per CDR3 protein. This sample carries around 440,000 distinct CDR3 sequences, approximately 45% of them seen once, and the ten largest clones take roughly an eighth. The CDR3 covers 14 residues. In germline, CDR1 is KGHSH, CDR2 LQKENI. Trimming at V came to 6 bases and at J to 8 bases, leaving 10 bases not matched to a gene. V usage is TRBV18 and J usage is TRBJ1-5; TRBD1 matches at 7 bases. The sequence was collected from a girl aged 10-17 years with multiple sclerosis. Sequenced material: blood. The CDR3 loop is CASSRRDSLEPQHF. For the CDR3, the DNA is TGTGCCAGCTCCCGCCGGGACAGCCTTGAGCCCCAGCATTTT.